This T cell receptor (beta chain) was profiled in a study of blood T cell repertoires in COVID-19 (dated by TCRdb to 2020 to 2022). Looking at the study overall: The collaborator samples originated in the United States, Italy and Spain and spanned the acute and convalescent phases of COVID-19. The repertoires were released in a freely available public database intended as a resource for research on the immune response to SARS-CoV-2. The dataset comprised deeply sampled blood TCRbeta repertoires from subjects exposed to, actively infected with, or recovered from COVID-19. Where HLA class I and class II types were available, the types were taken from metadata supplied by the sample provider, not from assay-based typing. Nearly every sample came with metadata listing a de-identified subject ID, COVID-19 status, age in years and sex. The samples were drawn from two sources: the first 160 participants of the ongoing ImmuneRACE study, and 950 to 1,500 subjects contributed by 6 global collaborators. The material from the prospective study consisted of cDNA or gDNA derived from T cells, B-cell-depleted T cells, or PBMCs. The research as a whole found: The quantity of clinical and demographic metadata differed by source and by participant and was supplied without curation.

TCRbeta CDR3 regions were amplified from genomic DNA by means of the immunoSEQ Assay, a bias-controlled multiplex PCR. The published analysis was carried out like this. The number of nucleated cells in each sample was estimated from the amplification of reference gene primers within the assay. To quantify the absolute abundance of each unique TCRbeta CDR3 rearrangement, sequence reads were collapsed and filtered. Productive Simpson clonality was computed per sample as the square root of Simpson's diversity index over productive rearrangements. The table was pulled from immuneACCESS by TCRdb, which kept in-frame rearrangements only. Such tables lose some clones; where checked, under half of the loss comes from unresolved V genes, and the rest has no known cause. V, J and clone size were drawn from that table, and D and trimming were deduced from the DNA. Here the sample has some 150,000 clones; over 75% occur a single time. Of the sample, around 8% is held by the ten largest clones.

The CDR3 has 14 amino acids, counting the end cysteine and phenylalanine. Here the CDR3 DNA is all that survives: 42 bases in frame from base 1. Germline trimming: 6 bases from V, 3 bases from J; junction bases outside gene matches: 6. The germline V gene (reference sequence) sets CDR1 to LNHDA and CDR2 to SQIVND. One collaborating source in Seattle enrolled patients during active infection and followed them longitudinally through the course of disease. Collaborating institutions collected whole blood in K2EDTA tubes following their own protocols. For TCRbeta analysis, collaborator samples were shipped as frozen whole blood, as isolated PBMCs, or as DNA extracted from either sample type. With regard to this clone: Its antigen specificity is not known. No quality values exist for individual bases; no much larger clone is one base distant.

The rearrangement combines TRBV19 with TRBJ2-7; TRBD1 aligns with 9 central bases. The origin of this receptor is a woman aged 60-70 years with COVID-19, enrolled during active disease. The specimen sequenced was peripheral blood. In nucleotides, the sequence is TGTGCCAGTAGCCTTCCGGGACAGGGCTACGAGCAGTACTTC. It translates as CASSLPGQGYEQYF.